Listed below are T cell receptor beta chains from one sample, sequenced in a study of brain T cells in children with intractable seizures. This table comes from immunoSEQ multiplex PCR, and its TCRdb copy is limited to in-frame clones, with some not included. The sample records fewer than 150,000 clones, 85% to 95% being singletons. Sequences were derived from peripheral blood, sampled at surgery. The receptors come from a boy under two years old with hemimegalencephaly and intractable seizures. CDR3s include the opening cysteine and the closing phenylalanine or tryptophan. D genes are given only for firm matches. The size entry is marked missing in some rows and otherwise reads once, few, many or a size class.

abundance	v_gene	d_gene	j_gene	CDR3nt	CDR3aa
-	TRBV19	TRBD2	TRBJ2-1	TGTGCCAGTAGTGAAGGACTAGCGGTGTACTATGAGCAGTTCTTC	CASSEGLAVYYEQFF
few	TRBV6-1	-	TRBJ2-7	TGTGCCAGCAGTGACGTGGACAGCTACTACGAGCAGTACTTC	CASSDVDSYYEQYF
-	TRBV9	-	TRBJ1-3	TGTGCCAGCAGCCCCTGGGGTGGCTCTGGAAACACCATATATTTT	CASSPWGGSGNTIYF
-	TRBV6-5	-	TRBJ2-6	TGTGCCAGCAGCGGGACGGCTGGGGCCAACGTCCTGACTTTC	CASSGTAGANVLTF
once	TRBV6-1	-	TRBJ2-2	TGTGCCAGCAGTGAAGTAAGGGGTCAGGCCGGGGAGCTGTTTTTT	CASSEVRGQAGELFF
-	TRBV6-1	-	TRBJ2-1	TGTGCCAGCAGTGAAGCTGACGACTTCAATGAGCAGTTCTTC	CASSEADDFNEQFF
-	TRBV18	-	TRBJ2-3	TGTGCCAGCTCACCAAAGTCGGGTTTCACAGATACGCAGTATTTT	CASSPKSGFTDTQYF
-	TRBV30	-	TRBJ1-2	TGTGCCTGGAGTGGACTCCGGGGCCATGGCTACACCTTC	CAWSGLRGHGYTF
-	TRBV29-1	-	TRBJ1-1	TGCAGCGTTTGTAGGGTTGGATCGGTGTCCACTGAAGCTTTCTTT	CSVCRVGSVSTEAFF
-	TRBV5-1	-	TRBJ1-1	TGCGCCAGCAGCTTGGCAGGGAACACTGAAGCTTTCTTT	CASSLAGNTEAFF
-	TRBV19	-	TRBJ2-7	TGTGCCAGTAGTATGGGTCCGGGCTACGAGCAGTACTTC	CASSMGPGYEQYF
-	TRBV29-1	TRBD1	TRBJ2-7	TGCAGCGTTCCACCCAAGGACAGGGCGGCCTTCTACGAGCAGTACTTC	CSVPPKDRAAFYEQYF
-	TRBV9	TRBD1	TRBJ1-1	TGTGCCAGCAGCGGCGAAGAAGGGGGCGACGTGAACACTGAAGCTTTCTTT	CASSGEEGGDVNTEAFF
-	TRBV21-1	-	TRBJ2-3	TGTGCCAGCACCAACAGCACAGATACGCAGTATTTT	CASTNSTDTQYF
-	TRBV7-9	TRBD1	TRBJ1-2	TGTGCCAGCAGCTACGGGGGACAGATCTCCTATGGCTACACCTTC	CASSYGGQISYGYTF
-	TRBV29-1	TRBD1	TRBJ2-1	TGCAGCTCCCGGGACAGCTCCTACAATGAGCAGTTCTTC	CSSRDSSYNEQFF
-	TRBV15	TRBD1	TRBJ1-1	TGTGCCACCAGCAGAGATATAGACAGGGGGAGGAAAGCTGAAGCTTTCTTT	CATSRDIDRGRKAEAFF
-	TRBV27	TRBD1	TRBJ1-6	TGTGCCAGCAGACGGGACAGTCCCAATTCACCCCTCCACTTT	CASRRDSPNSPLHF
-	TRBV5-1	TRBD1	TRBJ1-2	TGCGCCAGCAGCTTGGGGGATCGACAGGGGGCGTATGGCTACACCTTC	CASSLGDRQGAYGYTF
-	TRBV9	TRBD2	TRBJ2-7	TGTGCCAGCAGCGTAGGGGGACTAGCGGGAATCTACGAGCAGTACTTC	CASSVGGLAGIYEQYF
-	TRBV19	-	TRBJ1-6	TGTGCCAGTAGTCAGCCGAAAACACCCCTCCACTTT	CASSQPKTPLHF
-	TRBV27	-	TRBJ1-5	TGTGCCAGCAGTTTAGAACAAGGAAGGAACAATCAGCCCCAGCATTTT	CASSLEQGRNNQPQHF
-	TRBV4-1	-	TRBJ1-1	TGCGCCAGCAGCCAAGGTACAGGGCAAAAAGAAGCTTTCTTT	CASSQGTGQKEAFF
-	TRBV3-1/TRBV3-2	-	TRBJ1-6	TGTGCCAGCAGCCAGACAAGGGATCACTCACCCCTCCACTTT	CASSQTRDHSPLHF
-	TRBV19	TRBD2	TRBJ2-1	TGTGCCAGTAGTATAAGGGGCGGGGGTCTTTACAATGAGCAGTTCTTC	CASSIRGGGLYNEQFF
-	TRBV5-1	-	TRBJ1-5	TGCGCCAGCAGTGGGAGACAGAATAGCAATCAGCCCCAGCATTTT	CASSGRQNSNQPQHF
-	TRBV4-1	-	TRBJ1-5	TGCGCCAGCAGCCAAGGGGTGGGGCGAAATCAGCCCCAGCATTTT	CASSQGVGRNQPQHF
-	TRBV2	TRBD2	TRBJ2-3	TGTGCCAGCAGTGGGACTAGCGGCGATACGCAGTATTTT	CASSGTSGDTQYF
-	TRBV19	-	TRBJ1-4	TGTGCCAGTAGTATCGGAGTGTCTAATGAAAAACTGTTTTTT	CASSIGVSNEKLFF
-	TRBV28	-	TRBJ2-7	TGTGCCAGCAGCCTGGACCTAATGGGGGGCTACGAGCAGTACTTC	CASSLDLMGGYEQYF
-	TRBV11-2	TRBD1	TRBJ2-7	TGTGCCAGCCTGGACAGGGGGCACGAGCAGTACTTC	CASLDRGHEQYF
-	TRBV7-3	TRBD2	TRBJ2-3	TGTGCCAGCAGCGAACCGGGACTAGCGGGAGATACGCAGTATTTT	CASSEPGLAGDTQYF
-	TRBV5-1	-	TRBJ2-7	TGCGCCAGCACTGGCGGGGCCTACGAGCAGTACTTC	CASTGGAYEQYF
once	TRBV7-9	-	TRBJ1-4	TGTGCCAGCAGCCCCGGGAGGGGAGATGAAAAACTGTTTTTT	CASSPGRGDEKLFF
-	TRBV28	-	TRBJ2-1	TGTGCCAGCAGTTTGCGACTAGGGGGCTCCTACAATGAGCAGTTCTTC	CASSLRLGGSYNEQFF
-	TRBV10-3	TRBD2	TRBJ2-3	TGTGCCATCAGTGGCCGACTAGCGGGCCTCACAGATACGCAGTATTTT	CAISGRLAGLTDTQYF
few	TRBV7-9	-	TRBJ1-1	TGTGCCAGCAGCTTAGTAGGTGGGGACACTGAAGCTTTCTTT	CASSLVGGDTEAFF
-	TRBV3-1/TRBV3-2	TRBD2	TRBJ2-7	TGTGCCAGCAGCCAAGATAGGGCCCTAGCGGGGAGGGCCCTCTACGAGCAGTACTTC	CASSQDRALAGRALYEQYF
-	TRBV4-2	-	TRBJ1-1	TGTGCCAGCAGCCAAGATGGGGGGAACACTGAAGCTTTCTTT	CASSQDGGNTEAFF
-	TRBV28	-	TRBJ1-2	TGTGCCAGCAGTTTAGGGGGGGCAGCTTTTAACTATGGCTACACCTTC	CASSLGGAAFNYGYTF
-	TRBV28	TRBD1	TRBJ1-1	TGTGCCAGCACGAGGGGGCGGGTTACTGAAGCTTTCTTT	CASTRGRVTEAFF
-	TRBV6-5	-	TRBJ1-1	TGTGCCAGCACCATAGAACGAATAGAAGCTTTCTTT	CASTIERIEAFF
-	TRBV2	-	TRBJ2-1	TGTGCCAGCAGTGAAGCTGAGCAGTTCTTC	CASSEAEQFF
-	TRBV5-1	-	TRBJ1-3	TGCGCCAGCAGCCCGGTGGTCAACTCTGGAAACACCATATATTTT	CASSPVVNSGNTIYF
-	TRBV28	TRBD1	TRBJ1-5	TGTGCCAGCAGTCAGGGGGGGGACGTTTCCAATCAGCCCCAGCATTTT	CASSQGGDVSNQPQHF
-	TRBV27	-	TRBJ2-3	TGTGCCAGCAGTGCAGCGATCCCCCCGCAGTTGTATTTT	CASSAAIPPQLYF
-	TRBV5-8	-	TRBJ2-4	TGTGCCAGCAGCTTGGTGTCCGGGATGACCAAAAACATTCAGTACTTC	CASSLVSGMTKNIQYF
-	TRBV6-5	TRBD2	TRBJ2-7	TGTGCCAGCGGACTAGCGGGACTCTACGAGCAGTACTTC	CASGLAGLYEQYF
-	TRBV11-2	-	TRBJ2-1	TGTGCCAGCAGCCCTCCGGGACTCCGAAACTCCTACAATGAGCAGTTCTTC	CASSPPGLRNSYNEQFF
-	TRBV9	TRBD2	TRBJ2-1	TGTGCCAGCAGCGCCCGGGGGGGGGCTGAGCAGTTCTTC	CASSARGGAEQFF
once	TRBV6-5	-	TRBJ1-1	TGTGCCAGCAGTTACAGCAGGGACACTGAAGCTTTCTTT	CASSYSRDTEAFF
once	TRBV10-3	-	TRBJ2-7	TGTGCCATCAGCCCGGGAAGCCCCTACGAGCAGTACTTC	CAISPGSPYEQYF
-	TRBV5-1	TRBD2	TRBJ2-3	TGCGCCAGCAGCTTGTTGGCTAGCGGAGGAGATACGCAGTATTTT	CASSLLASGGDTQYF
once	TRBV19	-	TRBJ1-2	TGTGCCAGTAGTATAGAGACCAGAATCTCTGGCTACACCTTC	CASSIETRISGYTF
-	TRBV15	-	TRBJ1-1	TGTGCCACCAGGCAGGGATACACTGAAGCTTTCTTT	CATRQGYTEAFF